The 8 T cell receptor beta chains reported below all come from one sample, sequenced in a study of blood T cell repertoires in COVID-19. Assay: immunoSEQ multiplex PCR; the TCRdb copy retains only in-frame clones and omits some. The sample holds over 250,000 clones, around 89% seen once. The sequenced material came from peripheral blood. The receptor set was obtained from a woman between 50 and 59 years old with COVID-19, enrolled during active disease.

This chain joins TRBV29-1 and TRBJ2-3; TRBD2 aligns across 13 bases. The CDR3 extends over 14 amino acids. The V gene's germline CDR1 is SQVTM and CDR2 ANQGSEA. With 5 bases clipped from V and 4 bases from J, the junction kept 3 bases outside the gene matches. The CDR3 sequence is CSVRTSGSSDTQYF. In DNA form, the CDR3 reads TGCAGCGTTCGGACTAGCGGGAGTTCAGATACGCAGTATTTT.

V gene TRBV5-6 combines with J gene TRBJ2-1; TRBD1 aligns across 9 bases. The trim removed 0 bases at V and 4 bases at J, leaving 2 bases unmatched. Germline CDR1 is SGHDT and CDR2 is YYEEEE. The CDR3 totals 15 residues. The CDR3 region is CASSLVTGGYNEQFF. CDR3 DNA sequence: TGTGCCAGCAGCTTGGTGACAGGGGGGTACAATGAGCAGTTCTTC.

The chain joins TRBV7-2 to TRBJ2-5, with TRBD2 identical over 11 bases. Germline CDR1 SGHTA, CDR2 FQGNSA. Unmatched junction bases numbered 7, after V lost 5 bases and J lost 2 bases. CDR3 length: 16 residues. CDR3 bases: TGTGCCAGCAGCGTTAGCGGGAGGGCGTCACAAGAGACCCAGTACTTC. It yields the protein CASSVSGRASQETQYF.

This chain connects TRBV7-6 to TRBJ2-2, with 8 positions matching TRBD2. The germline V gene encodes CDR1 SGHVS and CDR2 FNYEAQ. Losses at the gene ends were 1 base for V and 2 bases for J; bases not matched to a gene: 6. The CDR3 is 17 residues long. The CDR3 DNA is TGTGCCAGCAGCTTAGAGGTAGCGGGAATCAACACCGGGGAGCTGTTTTTT. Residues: CASSLEVAGINTGELFF.

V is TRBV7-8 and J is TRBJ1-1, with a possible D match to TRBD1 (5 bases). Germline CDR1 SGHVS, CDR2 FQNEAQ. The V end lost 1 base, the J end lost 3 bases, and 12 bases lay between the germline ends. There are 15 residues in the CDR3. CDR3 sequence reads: CASSLGSGGYTEAFF. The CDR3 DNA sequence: TGTGCCAGCAGCTTAGGGTCCGGGGGTTACACTGAAGCTTTCTTT. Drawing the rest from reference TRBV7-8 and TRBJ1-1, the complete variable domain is GAGVSQSPRYKVAKRGQDVALRCDPISGHVSLFWYQQALGQGPEFLTYFQNEAQLDKSGLPSDRFFAERPEGSVSTLKIQRTQQEDSAVYLCASSLGSGGYTEAFFGQGTRLTVV.

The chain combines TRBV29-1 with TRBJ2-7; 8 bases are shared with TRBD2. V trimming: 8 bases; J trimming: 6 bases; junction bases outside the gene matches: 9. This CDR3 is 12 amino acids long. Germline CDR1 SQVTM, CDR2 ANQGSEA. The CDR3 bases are TGCAGCTGCCGGGAGGGCCTCAGCGAGCAGTACTTC. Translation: CSCREGLSEQYF.

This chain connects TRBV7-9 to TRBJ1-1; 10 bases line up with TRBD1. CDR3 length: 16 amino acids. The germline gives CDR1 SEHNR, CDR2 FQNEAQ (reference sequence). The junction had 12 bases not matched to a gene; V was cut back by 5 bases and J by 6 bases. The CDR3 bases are TGTGCCAGCAGCAAAAGCCGACAGGGGGCGAAAGCTGAAGCTTTCTTT. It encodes CASSKSRQGAKAEAFF.

The DNA for the CDR3 is TGTGCCATCAGTGAGGTAGGGGGTCCCTACGAGCAGTACTTC. As protein: CAISEVGGPYEQYF. The chain couples TRBV10-3 to TRBJ2-7; TRBD1 might be the D (6 bases). The length of the CDR3 is 14 residues. The V gene's germline CDR1 is ENHRY and CDR2 SYGVKD. V lost 2 bases to trimming and J lost 2 bases, with 10 bases between them.